This paragraph reports one T cell receptor beta chain. TCRdb called the 5' RACE reads again in MiXCR, with one record for every CDR3 protein. The table shows some 11,000 distinct CDR3 sequences, with more than 3% occurring only once. The CDR3 is 13 residues long. V shed 7 bases and J shed 6 bases, with 15 bases lying between them. Germline CDR1 and CDR2: SGHTA and FQGNSA. The data stem from a study of spatial heterogeneity in lung cancer. Time point indicated: sample taken at primary tumor resection. Sequences were derived from PBMCs, sampled at surgery. This TCR was sampled from a female donor with early-stage non-small cell lung cancer. This rearrangement joins TRBV7-2 to TRBJ1-1, with D tentatively TRBD1 (5 bases). The CDR3 sequence: CASTLGGIAEAFF. CDR3 in DNA: TGTGCCAGCACCCTTGGGGGTATAGCTGAAGCTTTCTTT.